This is a list of T cell receptor beta chains from one sample in a study of T cell repertoires in cytomegalovirus infection. TCRdb fed the reads into MiXCR, producing one record per CDR3 protein. The sample lists fewer than 550,000 distinct CDR3 sequences, 16% seen once, with about 24% in the top ten. The sequenced sample consisted of CD8+ T cells from PBMCs. The receptors come from a human donor in good health (CMV status not recorded). Some clones in this sample may be carry-over from other donors' samples. Both conserved end residues are part of each CDR3. A D gene is named only where the DNA matches it firmly. Clone size is not always given. Where it is, it says once, few, many or a class for expanded clones.

j_call v_call d_call clone_size cdr3_nt cdr3_aa
TRBJ1-2 TRBV7-9 TRBD1 many TGTGCCAGCACCCCCCCGGACAGGGGAATCTATGGCTACACCTTC CASTPPDRGIYGYTF
TRBJ1-2 TRBV12-3/TRBV12-4 - - TGTGCCAGCAGTTTCGTCGGGGTCACTCGGGGCTACACCTTC CASSFVGVTRGYTF
TRBJ2-1 TRBV15 TRBD2 once TGTGCCACCAGCAGAGAACTAGCGGGAGGGCCAGGGCAGTTCTTC CATSRELAGGPGQFF
TRBJ2-1 TRBV12-3/TRBV12-4 - - TGTGCCAGCAGTTTTAGACAGGACAATGAGCAGTTCTTC CASSFRQDNEQFF
TRBJ1-2 TRBV20-1 - - TGCAGTGCTAGGGGCGGAAGTCAAAACTATGGCTACACCTTC CSARGGSQNYGYTF
TRBJ2-5 TRBV14 TRBD2 few TGTGCCAGCAGCCAAGAGCTAGCGGGGACAACAAAACAAGAGACCCAGTACTTC CASSQELAGTTKQETQYF
TRBJ2-7 TRBV7-6 - many TGTGCCAGCAGCTTAGGACCGGGACGGAGCTCCTACGAGCAGTACTTC CASSLGPGRSSYEQYF
TRBJ1-1 TRBV20-1 - many TGCAGTGCTAGAAGGGCAGGGTTCACTGAAGCTTTCTTT CSARRAGFTEAFF
TRBJ1-6 TRBV6-2/TRBV6-3 - many TGTGCCAGCAGTAACAGGGTTGGTTCGGCGAATTCACCCCTCCACTTT CASSNRVGSANSPLHF
TRBJ2-1 TRBV27 TRBD2 few TGTGCCAGCAGTTTGCGGGGGGGCCGTAACAATGAGCAGTTCTTC CASSLRGGRNNEQFF
TRBJ1-1 TRBV4-2 - few TGTGCCAGCATGACAGGCTATGAAGCTTTCTTT CASMTGYEAFF
TRBJ1-5 TRBV24-1 TRBD1 - TGTGCCACCAGGGCGACAGGGGATTATCAGCCCCAGCATTTT CATRATGDYQPQHF
TRBJ2-1 TRBV5-4 TRBD2 - TGTGCCAGCAGCTTTAGGACTACGGGGAGGGGCAATGAGCAGTTCTTC CASSFRTTGRGNEQFF
TRBJ1-2 TRBV4-2 - - TGTGCCAGCAGCCCTGAGCTCGGAGCTAACTATGGCTACACCTTC CASSPELGANYGYTF
TRBJ2-2 TRBV12-3/TRBV12-4 TRBD2 - TGTGCCAGCAGTTTTTCGGGGCGGGGGGCCACGAACACCGGGGAGCTGTTTTTT CASSFSGRGATNTGELFF
TRBJ1-2 TRBV27 - - TGTGCCAGCAGTTTATCCCCCCTTTGGGTGCCTGGCTACACCTTC CASSLSPLWVPGYTF
TRBJ1-1 TRBV27 TRBD1 - TGTGCCAGCAGTTTGGGGTCCCGGGTAGGGGGCCAAAGAAACACTGAAGCTTTCTTT CASSLGSRVGGQRNTEAFF
TRBJ1-5 TRBV6-5 - - TGTGCCAGCAGCCGACGGGGCCTTAATCAGCCCCAGCATTTT CASSRRGLNQPQHF
TRBJ1-4 TRBV6-5 TRBD1 many TGTGCCAGCAGTTACTCCAACAGGGGAGCTAATGAAAAACTGTTTTTT CASSYSNRGANEKLFF
TRBJ1-4 TRBV19 - few TGTGCCAGTAGTATCCGCGGGAAGGGGAATGAAAAACTGTTTTTT CASSIRGKGNEKLFF
TRBJ1-2 TRBV18 TRBD1 - TGTGCCAGCTCACCGGGACAGCGAGTTTACTATGGCTACACCTTC CASSPGQRVYYGYTF
TRBJ2-1 TRBV6-6 - - TGTGCCAGCAGTTCCCGGGACAAGAATGAGCAGTTCTTC CASSSRDKNEQFF
TRBJ1-2 TRBV5-1 - - TGCGCCAGCAGCCCCATCGGGGCATTCTATGGCTACACCTTC CASSPIGAFYGYTF
TRBJ1-1 TRBV10-2 - many TGCGCCAGCAATGATAGGGTTTTTAGCGACACTGAAGCTTTCTTT CASNDRVFSDTEAFF
TRBJ1-1 TRBV14 - few TGTGCCAGCAGCCCCTCCCGGATACTGAACACTGAAGCTTTCTTT CASSPSRILNTEAFF
TRBJ2-3 TRBV7-9 - many TGTGCCAGCAGCGCAGCCGCCAAGACAGATACGCAGTATTTT CASSAAAKTDTQYF
TRBJ2-7 TRBV11-2 TRBD1 many TGTGCCAGCAGCCCTACAGGGGTCTACGAGCAGTACTTC CASSPTGVYEQYF
TRBJ2-5 TRBV24-1 TRBD1 few TGTGCCACCAGTGCTGGCAGGGGGCGCGTTGAGACCCAGTACTTC CATSAGRGRVETQYF
TRBJ2-4 TRBV11-2 - - TGTGCCAGCAGCTTAAGGGCCTTCACCTTCGGGGATGACATTCAGTACTTC CASSLRAFTFGDDIQYF
TRBJ1-1 TRBV14 TRBD1 many TGTGCCAGCAGCCCTCTACAGGGGCTGAACACTGAAGCTTTCTTT CASSPLQGLNTEAFF
TRBJ1-5 TRBV19 - - TGTGCCAGTAGTTCCTCGGGGTATAGCAATCAGCCCCAGCATTTT CASSSSGYSNQPQHF
TRBJ1-2 TRBV4-1 - many TGCGCCAGCAGCCAAGAGTTTTGGAGAAACTATGGCTACACCTTC CASSQEFWRNYGYTF
TRBJ2-7 TRBV7-9 - many TGTGCCAGCAGCTTAGGGCGGCCCCCTTACGAGCAGTACTTC CASSLGRPPYEQYF
TRBJ1-5 TRBV7-8 - once TGTTCCAGCAGCTTTCGGGTTACAAGAAGCAATCAGCCCAAGCATTTT CSSSFRVTRSNQPKHF
TRBJ2-7 TRBV27 - many TGTGCCAGCACCGACTCAATCTCCTACGAGCAGTACTTC CASTDSISYEQYF
TRBJ2-1 TRBV7-6 - many TGTGCCAGCAGCCCGTCGTCGGGGGTCCGAGCCTACAATGAGCAGTTCTTC CASSPSSGVRAYNEQFF
TRBJ1-5 TRBV7-9 - many TGTGCCAGCAGCTTAGCGTGGGCAGGGTACAATCAGCCCCAGCATTTT CASSLAWAGYNQPQHF
TRBJ2-1 TRBV14 - many TGTGCCAGCAGCATCGGTCGTAGCGAGCAGTTCTTC CASSIGRSEQFF
TRBJ2-7 TRBV7-8 - many TGTGCCAGCAGCTCCGGCGGCGCCCGGTCCCTTTTAGAGCAGTACTTC CASSSGGARSLLEQYF
TRBJ2-7 TRBV5-6 TRBD1 few TGTGCCAGCAGCACAGGGGAAGGAGGCTACGAGCAGTACTTC CASSTGEGGYEQYF
TRBJ2-1 TRBV4-2 TRBD2 few TGTGCCAGCAGCCAAGAAGGGACTAGCGTCAATGAGCAGTTCTTC CASSQEGTSVNEQFF
TRBJ1-1 TRBV7-6 - many TGTGCCAGCAGCTCCGGGGAGGACACTGAAGCTTTCTTT CASSSGEDTEAFF
TRBJ1-1 TRBV6-5 TRBD1 many TGTGCCAGCAGGGACAGGGGAATTAACACTGAAGCTTTCTTT CASRDRGINTEAFF
TRBJ2-1 TRBV19 TRBD2 - TGTGCCAGTAGTATGACTAGCGGGGGGCCGTACAATGAGCAGTTCTTC CASSMTSGGPYNEQFF
TRBJ1-1 TRBV27 TRBD1 many TGTGCCAGCAGTTTATACAGGGGAGCGACTGAAGCTTTCTTT CASSLYRGATEAFF
TRBJ2-3 TRBV27 - many TGTGCCAGCAGTACCAAGGGTGCAGATACGCAGTATTTT CASSTKGADTQYF
TRBJ1-3 TRBV2 - once TGTGCCAGCAAAGGCTTCAGGGGCTGGGAAAACACCCTATATTTT CASKGFRGWENTLYF
TRBJ2-1 TRBV24-1 - few TGTGCCACCAGTGATGGTTTTCGGGGGAGCTCCTACAATGAGCAGTTCTTC CATSDGFRGSSYNEQFF
TRBJ1-4 TRBV20-1 - few TGCAGTGCTAGCATCCCCGGGACTCACGAAAAACTGTTTTTT CSASIPGTHEKLFF
TRBJ1-1 TRBV19 - - TGTGCCAGCACGGGCAGGGGTAAAGACACTGAAGCTTTCTTT CASTGRGKDTEAFF
TRBJ1-3 TRBV7-3 - many TGTGCCAGCAGCCCAGGGGCTGGAAACACCATATATTTT CASSPGAGNTIYF
TRBJ2-7 TRBV6-6 - - TGTGCCAGCAGCCCTCAAGACATCCACGAGCAGTACTTC CASSPQDIHEQYF
TRBJ1-2 TRBV13 - - TGTGCCAGCAGCACAGGGAGAACTGGCTACACCTTC CASSTGRTGYTF